A single TCR beta chain is shown here with its context. This clonotype was recorded a few times. There is no known antigen for this receptor. The record has no base qualities; no much larger clone is one base away. This record belongs to a study of response to subunit inactivated influenza vaccine (dated by TCRdb to the late 2010s). With regard to the full study: Deep quantitative T cell receptor repertoire profiling was used in the study to track responses to a trivalent subunit inactivated influenza vaccine.

Reading the label with the study, this specimen's time point is: approximately 47 days after influenza vaccine administration. The library was prepared using RT-PCR. The data were produced on an Illumina HiSeq 2500. TCRdb reprocessing: public reads trimmed at Q25 with fastp, clones called with MiXCR, in-frame beta chains kept. When rows share a CDR3 protein, they turn into one entry using the most common DNA and genes. A total of under 200,000 distinct CDR3 sequences appear in this sample, under 13% of them only once. The top ten hold roughly 12% of the sample. Paper-wide results and their limitations: According to the authors, only a limited number of new T cells may be recruited by each seasonal influenza vaccination.

This TCR was recovered from a man in his forties or fifties who received an inactivated influenza vaccine. Donor details come from another sample of the same person, matched by shared clones. The material sequenced was non-naive T cells sorted from PBMCs, taken 40 to 50 days after vaccination. The cell subset or site label, as the study defines it: memory T cell fraction.

The CDR3 reads CASLGQANTEAFF. Here is the DNA: TGTGCCAGCCTTGGACAGGCGAACACTGAAGCTTTCTTT. The chain uses TRBV2 and TRBJ1-1; the central 7 bases match TRBD1. From cysteine to phenylalanine, the CDR3 is 13 amino acids long. Here the CDR3 DNA is all that survives: 39 bases in frame from base 1. From the germline V gene, CDR1 is SNHLY and CDR2 is FYNNEI. V and J are trimmed by 8 bases and 1 base, and the gene matches miss 4 bases of the junction.